Below are 8 T cell receptor beta chains sequenced from a single sample in a study of shared clonotypes between healthy human individuals. The naive CD8 fraction comprised CD45RO-negative cells positively selected for CCR7 and excluded terminally differentiated effector memory CD45RA+ cells. The repertoire was sequenced with immunoSEQ multiplex PCR; TCRdb's copy has only in-frame clones and lacks some. The table shows about 820,000 clones, with 90% to 95% occurring only once. The sequencing input was naive CD8+ T cells sorted from blood. The receptor set was obtained from a man aged 25-40 years in good health.

This rearrangement joins TRBV27 to TRBJ2-5; either TRBD1 or TRBD2 may supply D (5 bases each). The V end lost 5 bases, the J end lost 0 bases, and 10 bases lay between the germline ends. Per germline, CDR1 MNHEY and CDR2 SMNVEV (reference sequence). This CDR3 comprises 14 residues. The DNA for the CDR3 is TGTGCCAGCAGTGTCGAGGGGAACCAAGAGACCCAGTACTTC. It codes for CASSVEGNQETQYF.

The rearrangement uses TRBV4-1 and TRBJ2-1, with 7 positions matching TRBD1. V lost 4 bases, J lost 4 bases, and 4 bases stayed unmatched. The CDR3 runs 14 residues. Germline V lookup: CDR1 MGHRA, CDR2 YSYEKL. The CDR3 reads CASSPRQGYNEQFF. In nucleotides, the CDR3 is TGCGCCAGCAGCCCGCGACAGGGATACAATGAGCAGTTCTTC.

The rearrangement links TRBV6-5 to TRBJ2-5, with 7 bases fitting TRBD2. Looked up from germline, CDR1 is MNHEY and CDR2 is SVGAGI. The CDR3 has 16 residues. The J segment lost 0 bases and the V segment lost 2 bases, leaving 6 bases of the junction unmatched. The CDR3 loop reads CASSYEISGYQETQYF. For the CDR3, the DNA is TGTGCCAGCAGTTACGAAATTAGCGGGTACCAAGAGACCCAGTACTTC.

About this clone itself: A read error may account for a junction end that differs from germline. The chain uses TRBV27 and TRBJ2-1, with TRBD2 identical over 14 bases. Germline assignment: CDR1 MNHEY and CDR2 SMNVEV (reference sequence). This CDR3 is 14 amino acids long. CDR3 DNA: TGTGCCAGCAGGACGTACGGGACTAGCGGGAGTACGGTCTTC. Amino acid sequence: CASRTYGTSGSTVF.

The chain employs TRBV5-4 and TRBJ2-7; TRBD2 is a possible D gene (5 bases). V lost 1 base, J lost 7 bases, and 12 bases lay in between. CDR1 SGHNT and CDR2 YYREEE come from the germline V gene (reference sequence). The CDR3 loop spans 13 amino acids. The CDR3 DNA is TGTGCCAGCAGCTTGAGAGGTTCGGGGGAGCAGTACTTC. Protein sequence: CASSLRGSGEQYF.

The chain has TRBV2 and TRBJ2-1; unclear D gene. CDR1 and CDR2 from the germline V gene are SNHLY and FYNNEI. This CDR3 is 10 amino acids long. The V end lost 7 bases, the J end lost 8 bases, and 6 bases lay between the germline ends. The CDR3 sequence is CASNGHEQFF. CDR3 nucleotide sequence: TGTGCCAGCAATGGGCATGAGCAGTTCTTC.

This chain uses TRBV25-1 with TRBJ1-2; 7 bases align to TRBD1. The CDR3 extends over 15 amino acids. V lost 3 bases to trimming and J lost 8 bases; unmatched junction nucleotides: 12. CDR1 is MGHDK and CDR2 is SYGVNS in the germline V gene. The CDR3 reads CASSEGTGVSGGYTF. The CDR3 DNA reads TGTGCCAGCAGTGAGGGAACAGGGGTTTCAGGCGGCTACACCTTC.

The chain joins TRBV6-1 to TRBJ2-2; D is undetermined. Trimming took 3 bases from V and 6 from J, leaving 14 bases between them. The germline V gene encodes CDR1 MNHNS and CDR2 SASEGT. The CDR3 length is 15 residues. The CDR3: CASSEDPSLAGELFF. The CDR3 DNA reads as TGTGCCAGCAGTGAGGATCCTAGTCTAGCCGGGGAGCTGTTTTTT.